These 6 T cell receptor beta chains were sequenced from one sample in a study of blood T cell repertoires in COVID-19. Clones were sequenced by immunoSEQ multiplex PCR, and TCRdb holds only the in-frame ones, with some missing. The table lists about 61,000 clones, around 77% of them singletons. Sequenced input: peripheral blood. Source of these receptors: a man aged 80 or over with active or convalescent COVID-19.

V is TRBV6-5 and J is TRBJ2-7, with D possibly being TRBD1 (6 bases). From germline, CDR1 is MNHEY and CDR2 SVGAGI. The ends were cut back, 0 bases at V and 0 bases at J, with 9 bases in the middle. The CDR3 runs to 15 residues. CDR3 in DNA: TGTGCCAGCAGTTACTCTGGACAGCCCTCCTACGAGCAGTACTTC. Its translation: CASSYSGQPSYEQYF.

The CDR3 reads CASSISIAGGQETQYF. Here the CDR3 DNA reads TGTGCCAGTAGTATAAGCATAGCGGGGGGACAAGAGACCCAGTACTTC. This chain joins TRBV19 and TRBJ2-5, with 10 bases matching TRBD2. Trimming cost V 2 bases and J 2 bases; bases outside gene matches: 5. Germline CDR1 is LNHDA and CDR2 is SQIVND (reference sequence). The CDR3 length is 16 residues.

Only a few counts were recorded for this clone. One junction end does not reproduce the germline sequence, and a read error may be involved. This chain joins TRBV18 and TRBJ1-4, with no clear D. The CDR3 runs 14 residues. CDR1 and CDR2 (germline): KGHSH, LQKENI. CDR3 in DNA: TGTGCCAGCTCATCACCCCCGGGAAATGAAAAACTGTTTTTT. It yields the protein CASSSPPGNEKLFF.

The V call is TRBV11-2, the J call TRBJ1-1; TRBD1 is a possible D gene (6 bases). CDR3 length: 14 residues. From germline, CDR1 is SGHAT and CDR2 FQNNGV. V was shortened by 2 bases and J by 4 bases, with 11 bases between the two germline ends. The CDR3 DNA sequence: TGTGCCAGCAGCTTATTCGGGGGGGCCACTGAAGCTTTCTTT. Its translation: CASSLFGGATEAFF.

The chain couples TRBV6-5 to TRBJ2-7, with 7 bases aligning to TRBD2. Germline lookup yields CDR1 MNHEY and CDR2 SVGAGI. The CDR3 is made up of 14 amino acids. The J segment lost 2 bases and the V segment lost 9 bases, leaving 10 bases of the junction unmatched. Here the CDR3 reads CASHLKAGAYEQYF. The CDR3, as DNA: TGTGCCAGTCACCTAAAGGCGGGGGCCTACGAGCAGTACTTC.

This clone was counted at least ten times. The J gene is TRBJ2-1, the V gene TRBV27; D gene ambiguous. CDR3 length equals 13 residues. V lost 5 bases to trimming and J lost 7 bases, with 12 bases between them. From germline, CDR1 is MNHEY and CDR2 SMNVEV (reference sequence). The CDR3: CASSHSQVNEQFF. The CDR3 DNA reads TGTGCCAGCAGTCACAGCCAGGTGAATGAGCAGTTCTTC.